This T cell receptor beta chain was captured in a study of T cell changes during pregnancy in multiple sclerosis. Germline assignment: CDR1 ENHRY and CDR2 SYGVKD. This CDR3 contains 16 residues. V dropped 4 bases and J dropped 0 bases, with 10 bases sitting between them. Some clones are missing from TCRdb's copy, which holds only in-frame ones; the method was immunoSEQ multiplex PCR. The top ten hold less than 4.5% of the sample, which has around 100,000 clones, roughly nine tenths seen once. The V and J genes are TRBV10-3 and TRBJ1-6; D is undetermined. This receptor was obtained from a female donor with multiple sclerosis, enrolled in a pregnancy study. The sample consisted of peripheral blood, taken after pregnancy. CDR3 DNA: TGTGCCATCAGTGTTGAGGGAAGCTCCTATAATTCACCCCTCCACTTT. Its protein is CAISVEGSSYNSPLHF.